The clone carrying this T cell receptor (beta chain) was found a few times. This entry belongs to a study of control samples from healthy donors and cancer patients. Only in-frame clones appear in the TCRdb table, and some are missing; sequencing was by immunoSEQ multiplex PCR. This repertoire shows 100,000 or so clones, about 80% found once; its top ten account for 13%. With 0 bases removed from V and 7 bases from J, the gap between germline ends came to 14 bases. Germline CDR1 reads SGDLS; CDR2 reads YYNGEE. The CDR3 has 15 residues. The sequence was obtained from a woman between 50 and 59 years old in good health. The sequencing sample was made of blood. The rearrangement uses TRBV9 and TRBJ2-1; D might be TRBD1 (6 bases). The chain's CDR3 is CASSVATLGANEQFF. In DNA, the CDR3 is TGTGCCAGCAGCGTAGCCACCTTGGGGGCGAATGAGCAGTTCTTC. Full variable domain (outside the CDR3, taken from reference TRBV9 and TRBJ2-1): DSGVTQTPKHLITATGQRVTLRCSPRSGDLSVYWYQQSLDQGLQFLIQYYNGEERAKGNILERFSAQQFPDLHSELNLSSLELGDSALYFCASSVATLGANEQFFGPGTRLTVL.